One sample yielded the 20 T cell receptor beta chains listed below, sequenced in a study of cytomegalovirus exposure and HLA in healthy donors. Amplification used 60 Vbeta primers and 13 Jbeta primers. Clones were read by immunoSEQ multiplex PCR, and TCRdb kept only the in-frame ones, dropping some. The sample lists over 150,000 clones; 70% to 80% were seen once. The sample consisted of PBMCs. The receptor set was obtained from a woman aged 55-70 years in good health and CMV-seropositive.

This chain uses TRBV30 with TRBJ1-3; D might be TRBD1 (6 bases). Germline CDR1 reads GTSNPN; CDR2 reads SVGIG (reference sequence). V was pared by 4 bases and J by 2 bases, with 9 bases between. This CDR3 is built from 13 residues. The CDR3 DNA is TGTGCCTGGAATTCAGGGGCTGGAAACACCATATATTTT. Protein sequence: CAWNSGAGNTIYF.

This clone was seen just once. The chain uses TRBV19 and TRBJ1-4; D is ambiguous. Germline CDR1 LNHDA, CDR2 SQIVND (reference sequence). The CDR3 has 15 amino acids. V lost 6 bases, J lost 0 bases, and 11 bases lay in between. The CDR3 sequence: CASRFGRATNEKLFF. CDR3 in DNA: TGTGCCAGTAGGTTCGGGAGGGCAACTAATGAAAAACTGTTTTTT.

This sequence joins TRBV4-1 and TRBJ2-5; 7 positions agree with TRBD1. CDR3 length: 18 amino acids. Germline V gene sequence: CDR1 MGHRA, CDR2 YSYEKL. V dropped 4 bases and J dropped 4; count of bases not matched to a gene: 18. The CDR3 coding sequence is TGCGCCAGCAGCCTCCTAACGGCAGGGCAGGGGGAGCGAGAGACCCAGTACTTC. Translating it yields CASSLLTAGQGERETQYF.

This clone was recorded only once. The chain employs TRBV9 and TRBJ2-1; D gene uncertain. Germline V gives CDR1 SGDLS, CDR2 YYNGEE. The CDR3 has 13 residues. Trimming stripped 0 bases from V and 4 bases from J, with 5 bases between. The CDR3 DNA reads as TGTGCCAGCAGCGTAGCCCAGTACAATGAGCAGTTCTTC. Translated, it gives CASSVAQYNEQFF.

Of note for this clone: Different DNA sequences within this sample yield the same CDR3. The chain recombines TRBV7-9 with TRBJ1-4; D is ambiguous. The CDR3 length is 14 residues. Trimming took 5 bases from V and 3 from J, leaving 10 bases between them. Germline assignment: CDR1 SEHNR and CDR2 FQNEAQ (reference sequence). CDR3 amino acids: CASSPGSANEKLFF. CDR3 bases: TGTGCCAGCAGCCCGGGATCCGCTAATGAAAAACTGTTTTTT.

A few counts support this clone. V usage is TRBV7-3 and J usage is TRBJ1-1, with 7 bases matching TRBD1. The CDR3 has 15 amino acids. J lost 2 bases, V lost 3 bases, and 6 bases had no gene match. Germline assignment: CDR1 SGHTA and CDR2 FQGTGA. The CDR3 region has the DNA TGTGCCAGCAGCTTTATCGGGACAGTAAACACTGAAGCTTTCTTT. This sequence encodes CASSFIGTVNTEAFF.

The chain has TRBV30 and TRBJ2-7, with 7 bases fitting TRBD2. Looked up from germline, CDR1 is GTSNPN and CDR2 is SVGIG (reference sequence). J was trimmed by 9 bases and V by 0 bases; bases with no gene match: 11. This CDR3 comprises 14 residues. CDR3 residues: CAWSVRAGDVVQYF. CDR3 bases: TGTGCCTGGAGTGTAAGGGCGGGAGACGTTGTGCAGTACTTC.

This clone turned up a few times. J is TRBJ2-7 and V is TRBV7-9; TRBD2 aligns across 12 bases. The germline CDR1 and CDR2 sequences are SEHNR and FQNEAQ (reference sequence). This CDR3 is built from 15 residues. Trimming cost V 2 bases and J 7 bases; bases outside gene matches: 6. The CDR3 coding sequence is TGTGCCAGCAGCTTATATCTAGCGGGAGGGCAAGAGCAGTACTTC. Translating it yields CASSLYLAGGQEQYF. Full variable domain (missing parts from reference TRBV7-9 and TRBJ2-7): DTGVSQNPRHKITKRGQNVTFRCDPISEHNRLYWYRQTLGQGPEFLTYFQNEAQLEKSRLLSDRFSAERPKGSFSTLEIQRTEQGDSAMYLCASSLYLAGGQEQYFGPGTRLTVT.

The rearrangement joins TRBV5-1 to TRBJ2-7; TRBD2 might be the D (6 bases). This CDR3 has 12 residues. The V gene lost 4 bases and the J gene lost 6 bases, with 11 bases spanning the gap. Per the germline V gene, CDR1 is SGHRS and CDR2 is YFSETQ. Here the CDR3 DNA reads TGCGCCAGCAGCAATCGGGACTTCGAGCAGTACTTC. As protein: CASSNRDFEQYF.

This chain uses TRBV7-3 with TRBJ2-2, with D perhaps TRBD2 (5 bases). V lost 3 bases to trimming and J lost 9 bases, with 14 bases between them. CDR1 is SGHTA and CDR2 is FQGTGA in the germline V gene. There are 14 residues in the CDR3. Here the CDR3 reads CASSFSPPGRELFF. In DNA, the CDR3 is TGTGCCAGCAGCTTTAGCCCCCCCGGGAGGGAGCTGTTTTTT.

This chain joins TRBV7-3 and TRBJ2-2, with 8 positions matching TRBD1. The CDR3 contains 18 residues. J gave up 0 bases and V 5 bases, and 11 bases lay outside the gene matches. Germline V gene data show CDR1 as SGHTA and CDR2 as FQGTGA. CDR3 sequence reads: CASSTTGGVYANTGELFF. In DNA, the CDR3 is TGTGCCAGCAGCACAACAGGGGGTGTTTACGCGAACACCGGGGAGCTGTTTTTT.

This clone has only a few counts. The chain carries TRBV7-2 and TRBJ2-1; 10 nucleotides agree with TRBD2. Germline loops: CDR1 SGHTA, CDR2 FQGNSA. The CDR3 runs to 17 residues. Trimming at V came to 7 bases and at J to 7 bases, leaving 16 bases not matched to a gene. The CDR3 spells CASTTRSGTSVTNEQFF. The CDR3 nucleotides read TGTGCCAGCACCACCCGATCCGGGACTAGCGTCACGAATGAGCAGTTCTTC.

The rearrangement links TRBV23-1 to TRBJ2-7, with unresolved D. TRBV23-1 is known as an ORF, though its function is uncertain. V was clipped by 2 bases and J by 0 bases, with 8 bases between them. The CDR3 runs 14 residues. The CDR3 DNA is TGCGCCAGCAGTCAAACTTCGAACTCCTACGAGCAGTACTTC. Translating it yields CASSQTSNSYEQYF.

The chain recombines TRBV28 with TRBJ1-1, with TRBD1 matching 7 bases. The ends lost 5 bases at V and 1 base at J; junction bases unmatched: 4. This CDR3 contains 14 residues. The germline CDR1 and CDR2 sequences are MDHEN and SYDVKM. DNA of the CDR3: TGTGCCAGCAGTACAGGGGCCCCGAACACTGAAGCTTTCTTT. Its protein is CASSTGAPNTEAFF.

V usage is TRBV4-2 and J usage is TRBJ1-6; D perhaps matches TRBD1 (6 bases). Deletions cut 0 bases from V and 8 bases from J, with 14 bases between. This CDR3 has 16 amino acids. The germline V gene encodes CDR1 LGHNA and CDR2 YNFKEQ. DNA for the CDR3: TGTGCCAGCAGCCAAGAAAGGTCAGGGGCCCATTCACCCCTCCACTTT. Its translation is CASSQERSGAHSPLHF.

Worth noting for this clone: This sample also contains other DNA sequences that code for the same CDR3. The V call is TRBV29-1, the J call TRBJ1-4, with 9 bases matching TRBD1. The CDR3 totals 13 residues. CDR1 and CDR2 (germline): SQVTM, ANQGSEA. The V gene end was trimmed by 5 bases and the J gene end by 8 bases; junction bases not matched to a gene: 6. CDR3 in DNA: TGCAGCGTTCCGGGACAGGGTAGGGAAAAACTGTTTTTT. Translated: CSVPGQGREKLFF. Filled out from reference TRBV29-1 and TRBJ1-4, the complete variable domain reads SAVISQKPSRDICQRGTSLTIQCQVDSQVTMMFWYRQQPGQSLTLIATANQGSEATYESGFVIDKFPISRPNLTFSTLTVSNMSPEDSSIYLCSVPGQGREKLFFGSGTQLSVL.

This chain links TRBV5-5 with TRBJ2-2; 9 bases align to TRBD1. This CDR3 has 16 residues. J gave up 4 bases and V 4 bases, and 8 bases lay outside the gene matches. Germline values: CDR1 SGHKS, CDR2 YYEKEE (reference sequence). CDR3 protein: CASSGGTGFGTGELFF. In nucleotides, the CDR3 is TGTGCCAGCAGCGGGGGGACAGGGTTCGGCACCGGGGAGCTGTTTTTT.

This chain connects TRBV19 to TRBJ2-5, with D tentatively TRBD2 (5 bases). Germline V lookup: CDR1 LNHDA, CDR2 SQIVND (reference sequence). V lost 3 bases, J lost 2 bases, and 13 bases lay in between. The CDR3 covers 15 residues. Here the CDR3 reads CASSIGSSSQETQYF. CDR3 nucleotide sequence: TGTGCCAGTAGTATTGGGAGTTCCTCGCAAGAGACCCAGTACTTC.

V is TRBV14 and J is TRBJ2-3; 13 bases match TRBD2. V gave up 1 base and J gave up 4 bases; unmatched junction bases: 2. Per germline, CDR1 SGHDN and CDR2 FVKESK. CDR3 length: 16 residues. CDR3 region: CASSQGGTSGADTQYF. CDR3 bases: TGTGCCAGCAGCCAAGGAGGGACTAGCGGGGCAGATACGCAGTATTTT.

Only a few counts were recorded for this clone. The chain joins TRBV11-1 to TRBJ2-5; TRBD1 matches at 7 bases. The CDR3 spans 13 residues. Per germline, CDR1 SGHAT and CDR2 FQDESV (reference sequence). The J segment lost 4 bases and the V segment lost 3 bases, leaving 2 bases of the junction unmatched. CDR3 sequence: CASSFPGGETQYF. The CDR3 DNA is TGTGCCAGCAGCTTCCCAGGGGGAGAGACCCAGTACTTC. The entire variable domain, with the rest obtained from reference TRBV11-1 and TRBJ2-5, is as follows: EAEVAQSPRYKITEKSQAVAFWCDPISGHATLYWYRQILGQGPELLVQFQDESVVDDSQLPKDRFSAERLKGVDSTLKIQPAELGDSAMYLCASSFPGGETQYFGPGTRLLVL.